The 2 T cell receptor beta chains reported below all come from one sample, sequenced in a study of cytotoxic CD8 clonotypes in ibrutinib-treated CLL. Clones were sequenced by immunoSEQ multiplex PCR, and TCRdb holds only the in-frame ones, with some missing. This sample has approximately 23,000 clones; around 80% occur once, and the top ten carry approximately 6.9%. Sequenced material: PBMCs, taken before ibrutinib treatment. These receptors originate from a human donor with chronic lymphocytic leukemia.

The rearrangement links TRBV7-2 to TRBJ2-7; D perhaps matches TRBD2 (6 bases). Germline-derived CDR1 and CDR2 are SGHTA and FQGNSA. This CDR3 has 17 residues. V was clipped by 3 bases and J by 0 bases, with 18 bases between them. CDR3 in DNA: TGTGCCAGCAGCTTGGCGGGAACGACAGCGTACTCCTACGAGCAGTACTTC. Translating gives CASSLAGTTAYSYEQYF.

The chain has TRBV9 and TRBJ1-4; D is possibly TRBD1 (5 bases). This CDR3 has 17 amino acids. Germline lookup yields CDR1 SGDLS and CDR2 YYNGEE. With 0 bases removed from V and 1 base from J, the gap between germline ends came to 13 bases. The CDR3 here is CASSVAIGQGTNEKLFF. The CDR3 DNA sequence: TGTGCCAGCAGCGTAGCTATCGGCCAGGGAACTAATGAAAAACTGTTTTTT.